Here is one TCR beta chain with its context. Which antigen it targets is not known. Nothing much larger sits one base from this clone, and base qualities are not available. The CDR3 runs 13 amino acids, cysteine and phenylalanine included. Kept here is only the CDR3 DNA, which spans 39 bases and is read in frame from base 1. Taken from the germline V gene, the CDR1 and CDR2 loops are MNHEY and SVGAGI. Cut back by 6 bases and 7 bases, the V and J ends lie 15 bases apart. This record comes from a study of blood T cell repertoires in COVID-19 (dated by TCRdb to 2018 to 2021). Background on the whole study: Samples covering the acute and convalescent phases of COVID-19 were provided by collaborators in the United States, Italy and Spain. The prospective study material was composed of cDNA or gDNA derived from T cells, B-cell-depleted T cells, or PBMCs. Subjects who had been exposed to COVID-19, were actively infected with it, or had recovered from it provided the deeply sampled blood TCRbeta repertoires that made up the dataset. The repertoires were released in a freely available public database intended as a resource for research on the immune response to SARS-CoV-2. The samples were drawn from the first 160 participants of the ongoing ImmuneRACE study and from 1,254 subjects provided by 6 global collaborators. Sample metadata almost always included a de-identified subject ID, COVID-19 status, age in years and sex. Where available, HLA class I and class II types were taken from metadata supplied by the sample provider and were not determined by assay-based typing.

What the study reported, not specific to this receptor: The amount of clinical and demographic metadata varied by source and participant and was provided uncurated.

The immunoSEQ Assay, a bias-controlled multiplex PCR, was used to amplify TCRbeta CDR3 regions from genomic DNA. The original pipeline was this. The number of nucleated cells in each sample was estimated by amplification of reference gene primers within the assay. To quantify the absolute abundance of each unique TCRbeta CDR3 rearrangement, sequence reads were collapsed and filtered. Productive Simpson clonality was computed per sample as the square root of Simpson's diversity index over productive rearrangements. In TCRdb, the immuneACCESS table is reduced to in-frame sequences with V and J assigned. These tables do not hold every clone; where another copy was compared, an unresolved V gene accounts for under half, and the others remain unexplained. Clone size and V and J calls were adopted from that table, with D and trimming inferred from the DNA. For this sample the table gives about 130,000 clones, of which roughly 84% were detected only once. About 1% of the sample is held by the ten biggest clonotypes.

Collaborating institutions collected whole blood in K2EDTA tubes following their own protocols. Collaborator samples were shipped for TCRbeta analysis as frozen whole blood, isolated PBMCs, or DNA extracted from either sample type. This TCR came from a woman of 80 years or more with acute or convalescent COVID-19. Material for sequencing was peripheral blood. The chain was built from TRBV6-5 and TRBJ1-1; D gene: possibly TRBD1, on 5 matching bases. The CDR3 here reads CASRNPGVFEAFF. At the DNA level, the sequence is TGTGCCAGCAGAAACCCGGGGGTATTTGAAGCTTTCTTT.